Following are 25 T cell receptor beta chains from one sample sequenced in a study of cytomegalovirus exposure and HLA in healthy donors. Primers: 60 Vbeta forward and 13 Jbeta reverse. The protocol was immunoSEQ multiplex PCR, while the TCRdb copy is restricted to in-frame clones and leaves out a portion. The sample shows around 150,000 clones, approximately 79% of them seen only once. The sequenced material came from PBMCs. The receptors shown here come from a man aged 45-65 years in good health and CMV-seropositive.

V usage is TRBV20-1 and J usage is TRBJ2-1; TRBD2 is a possible D gene (5 bases). V was cut by 7 bases and J by 7 bases, with 11 bases left in between. In germline, CDR1 is DFQATT, CDR2 SNEGSKA (reference sequence). CDR3 length: 11 residues. The CDR3 here is CSVASLNEQFF. CDR3 in DNA: TGCAGTGTGGCTAGCTTAAATGAGCAGTTCTTC.

The chain is built from TRBV11-2 and TRBJ2-3, with no clear D. Germline values: CDR1 SGHAT, CDR2 FQNNGV. CDR3 length: 18 amino acids. V was cut by 2 bases and J by 3 bases, with 21 bases left in between. CDR3 nucleotide sequence: TGTGCCAGCAGCTTACACCCCCCGCCGGCTAGTGGGACAGATACGCAGTATTTT. Translated: CASSLHPPPASGTDTQYF.

V usage is TRBV29-1 and J usage is TRBJ2-7; tentatively, D is TRBD1 (5 bases). Germline V gene sequence: CDR1 SQVTM, CDR2 ANQGSEA. Trimming left V 4 bases short and J 2 bases short, with 12 bases between. This CDR3 spans 13 amino acids. CDR3 loop: CSVVGPPTYEQYF. Here the CDR3 DNA reads TGCAGCGTTGTGGGGCCCCCTACCTACGAGCAGTACTTC.

The chain is built from TRBV28 and TRBJ2-7; 9 nucleotides match TRBD1. The CDR3 loop spans 15 amino acids. The junction had 7 bases not matched to a gene; V was cut back by 6 bases and J by 1 base. Germline assignment: CDR1 MDHEN and CDR2 SYDVKM. CDR3 loop: CASSTTGQGSYEQYF. CDR3 coding DNA: TGTGCCAGCAGCACAACGGGACAGGGATCCTACGAGCAGTACTTC.

Only a few counts were recorded for this clone. The chain links TRBV15 to TRBJ1-1; D is ambiguous. The germline V and J ends were trimmed by 0 bases and 1 base, with 6 bases remaining between them. The CDR3 is 14 amino acids. Germline V gene data show CDR1 as LNHNV and CDR2 as YYDKDF (reference sequence). The CDR3 coding sequence is TGTGCCACCAGCAGAGATGGCCAGAACACTGAAGCTTTCTTT. Amino acid sequence: CATSRDGQNTEAFF.

The gene calls are TRBV28 and TRBJ1-2; 8 bases agree with TRBD1. V shed 1 base, J shed 6 bases, and the junction held 4 bases outside the gene matches. This CDR3 is built from 14 residues. Germline-derived CDR1 and CDR2 are MDHEN and SYDVKM. The CDR3 region has the DNA TGTGCCAGCAGTTTATACCGGACAGGGCATGGCTACACCTTC. It codes for CASSLYRTGHGYTF.

The J gene is TRBJ2-7, the V gene TRBV27; a possible D gene is TRBD2 (5 bases). The V and J ends lost 7 bases and 0 bases respectively, with 7 bases between them. CDR1 and CDR2 from the germline V gene are MNHEY and SMNVEV (reference sequence). The CDR3 contains 12 residues. The DNA of the CDR3 is TGTGCCAGCACGGGGAGCTCCTACGAGCAGTACTTC. Translating gives CASTGSSYEQYF.

V usage is TRBV30 and J usage is TRBJ2-1; D unresolved. The CDR3 length is 14 residues. Trimming took 2 bases from V and 0 from J, leaving 8 bases between them. Germline CDR1 and CDR2: GTSNPN and SVGIG (reference sequence). CDR3 sequence (DNA): TGTGCCTGGAGTCCAGACATCTCCTACAATGAGCAGTTCTTC. This sequence encodes CAWSPDISYNEQFF.

The V call is TRBV7-8, the J call TRBJ1-5, with D possibly being TRBD1 (5 bases). Trimming shortened V by 6 bases and J by 0 bases, and 18 bases separated the two germline ends. Germline CDR1 is SGHVS and CDR2 is FQNEAQ. CDR3 length: 17 residues. The CDR3 nucleotides are TGTGCCAGCAGTATGGAGGGATGGGGGGGTAGCAATCAGCCCCAGCATTTT. Its translation: CASSMEGWGGSNQPQHF.

The V gene is TRBV19, the J gene TRBJ1-5; D possibly corresponds to TRBD1 (5 bases). Trimming took off 6 bases at V and 7 bases at J, with 22 bases between the two ends. CDR3 length: 16 amino acids. CDR1 and CDR2 from the germline V gene are LNHDA and SQIVND (reference sequence). CDR3 sequence: CASSLPVGHVGQPQHF. CDR3 in DNA: TGTGCCAGTAGCCTCCCAGTGGGGCATGTTGGACAGCCCCAGCATTTT.

This rearrangement joins TRBV6-6 to TRBJ1-2, with 7 bases matching TRBD1. J was trimmed by 4 bases and V by 6 bases; bases with no gene match: 5. This CDR3 is 13 amino acids long. Per the germline V gene, CDR1 is MNHNY and CDR2 is SVGAGI (reference sequence). CDR3 in amino acids: CASSPDRIYGYTF. The CDR3 nucleotides are TGTGCCAGCAGCCCGGACAGGATCTATGGCTACACCTTC.

This clone has only a few counts. V and J are TRBV10-1 and TRBJ2-5; 8 bases are a match to TRBD1. V lost 6 bases and J lost 2; bases outside the gene matches: 8. The CDR3 is 15 residues long. Germline values: CDR1 WNHNN, CDR2 SYGVQD (reference sequence). Here the CDR3 DNA reads TGCGCCAGCAGCGGAGGACAGGGCCCGCAAGAGACCCAGTACTTC. Amino acid sequence: CASSGGQGPQETQYF.

This clone was picked up a small number of times. The CDR3 DNA follows: TGTGCCTGGACCCGAAAGGGGCGAGGTCAGCCCCAGCATTTT. Translated: CAWTRKGRGQPQHF. V and J are TRBV30 and TRBJ1-5, with D possibly being TRBD1 (5 bases). This CDR3 has 14 residues. Trimming removed 4 bases at V and 6 bases at J, with 16 bases between. CDR1 is GTSNPN and CDR2 is SVGIG in the germline V gene (reference sequence). Full variable domain (missing parts from reference TRBV30 and TRBJ1-5): SQTIHQWPATLVQPVGSPLSLECTVEGTSNPNLYWYRQAAGRGLQLLFYSVGIGQISSEVPQNLSASRPQDRQFILSSKKLLLSDSGFYLCAWTRKGRGQPQHFGDGTRLSIL.

This clone came up a few times. This chain connects TRBV6-1 to TRBJ1-5, with TRBD1 as a possible D gene (6 bases). V was pared by 2 bases and J by 5 bases, with 13 bases between. CDR3 length equals 15 residues. Germline loops: CDR1 MNHNS, CDR2 SASEGT. CDR3 nucleotide sequence: TGTGCCAGCAGTGAAACAGGGAAAGAAGATCAGCCCCAGCATTTT. Its protein product is CASSETGKEDQPQHF.

The chain carries TRBV18 and TRBJ2-7, with 10 bases matching TRBD1. CDR1 is KGHSH and CDR2 is LQKENI in the germline V gene. The V segment lost 4 bases and the J segment 2 bases; nucleotides outside the gene matches: 5. The CDR3 consists of 15 residues. This CDR3 reads CASSQGTGDTYEQYF. The CDR3, as DNA: TGTGCCAGCTCACAGGGGACAGGGGATACCTACGAGCAGTACTTC.

V is TRBV6-5 and J is TRBJ1-4; perhaps TRBD1 as D (6 bases). Germline V lookup: CDR1 MNHEY, CDR2 SVGAGI. V dropped 5 bases and J dropped 7 bases, with 17 bases sitting between them. There are 15 residues in the CDR3. The CDR3 is CASSRGGGAGEKLFF. In DNA form, the CDR3 reads TGTGCCAGCAGTCGAGGAGGGGGGGCAGGTGAAAAACTGTTTTTT.

Here the CDR3 reads CASSPWTAIREKLFF. In DNA form, the CDR3 reads TGCGCCAGCAGCCCCTGGACAGCTATACGGGAAAAACTGTTTTTT. The genes are TRBV4-1 and TRBJ1-4; the D gene is possibly TRBD1 (6 bases). The CDR3 runs 15 residues. Trimming shortened V by 4 bases and J by 8 bases, and 17 bases separated the two germline ends. From germline, CDR1 is MGHRA and CDR2 YSYEKL.

The chain couples TRBV5-1 to TRBJ2-3, with D possibly matching TRBD1 (6 bases). V dropped 2 bases and J dropped 0 bases, with 10 bases sitting between them. In germline, CDR1 is SGHRS, CDR2 YFSETQ. The CDR3 extends over 15 amino acids. The CDR3 protein is CASSLWTASTDTQYF. For the CDR3, the DNA is TGCGCCAGCAGCTTATGGACAGCGAGCACAGATACGCAGTATTTT.

The rearrangement uses TRBV28 and TRBJ2-2; possibly TRBD1 for D (6 bases). V lost 6 bases and J 0 bases, leaving 11 bases between the germline ends. The length of the CDR3 is 15 residues. The germline gives CDR1 MDHEN, CDR2 SYDVKM. The CDR3 region has the DNA TGTGCCAGCAGACATGACAGGCCGAACACCGGGGAGCTGTTTTTT. Translated: CASRHDRPNTGELFF.

The chain carries TRBV19 and TRBJ2-2, with 7 bases aligning to TRBD1. This CDR3 comprises 14 residues. Germline values: CDR1 LNHDA, CDR2 SQIVND (reference sequence). V gave up 8 bases and J gave up 4 bases; unmatched junction bases: 7. The CDR3 region is CASVDRVGTGELFF. The CDR3 DNA reads TGTGCCAGTGTAGACAGGGTAGGCACCGGGGAGCTGTTTTTT.

The chain uses TRBV5-4 and TRBJ2-7; D might be TRBD1 (5 bases). V dropped 4 bases and J dropped 3 bases, with 14 bases sitting between them. This CDR3 is 14 amino acids long. Germline V gives CDR1 SGHNT, CDR2 YYREEE (reference sequence). CDR3 in DNA: TGTGCCAGCAGCCCAAGGGGCGGCCTCTACGAGCAGTACTTC. Protein sequence: CASSPRGGLYEQYF.

This clone came up once. The gene calls are TRBV5-1 and TRBJ2-2; D might be TRBD1 (5 bases). V lost 4 bases to trimming and J lost 2 bases, with 12 bases between them. Looked up from germline, CDR1 is SGHRS and CDR2 is YFSETQ. CDR3 length: 15 amino acids. The DNA of the CDR3 is TGCGCCAGCAGCCTGACAGATCCAAACACCGGGGAGCTGTTTTTT. This codes for CASSLTDPNTGELFF.

This chain joins TRBV27 and TRBJ1-4; possibly TRBD1 for D (6 bases). Looked up from germline, CDR1 is MNHEY and CDR2 is SMNVEV (reference sequence). V was clipped by 7 bases and J by 3 bases, with 9 bases between them. The CDR3 spans 13 residues. DNA for the CDR3: TGTGCCAGCACGGACAGAGCTAATGAAAAACTGTTTTTT. Translation gives CASTDRANEKLFF.

The chain combines TRBV2 with TRBJ2-7; 7 positions match TRBD2. The CDR3 runs 15 residues. The germline V gene has CDR1 SNHLY and CDR2 FYNNEI. The ends lost 3 bases at V and 0 bases at J; junction bases unmatched: 5. The CDR3 DNA reads as TGTGCCAGCAGTGAGGGGCGGGAGAGCTCCTACGAGCAGTACTTC. Translation gives CASSEGRESSYEQYF.

Note on this clone: A read error may account for a junction end that differs from germline. The chain combines TRBV7-9 with TRBJ2-7; possible D gene TRBD1, 5 bases. Germline V gene lookup returns CDR1 SEHNR and CDR2 FQNEAQ (reference sequence). The length of the CDR3 is 11 residues. The CDR3 here is CSSAQGYEQYF. As DNA, the CDR3 is TGTTCCAGCGCGCAGGGATACGAGCAGTACTTC.